This record looks at one T cell receptor (beta chain) sequence and its context. The specificity of this receptor is unknown. Base qualities are missing; no much larger clone stands one base away. CDR1 is given as KGHSH and CDR2 as LQKENI, both from the germline V gene. The CDR3 runs 14 residues from the cysteine to the phenylalanine. Only the CDR3 DNA is retained, 42 bases long and in frame from the first base. V is clipped by 3 bases and J by 3 bases, and the sequence between their germline boundaries is 8 bases long. The CDR3 regions of human TCRbeta chains were analyzed by immunosequencing. In the authors' own workflow: TCRs in the repertoires were compared against a reference library of SARS-CoV-2-specific TCRs that had been generated with the MIRA antigen-specificity platform. Breadth was defined as the fraction of unique TCRs that were SARS-CoV-2-associated. Depth was defined as the fraction of total T cells that were SARS-CoV-2-associated. Using the MIRA data, every spike-specific TCR was mapped to the spike region that the TCR reacted to and assigned to either a CD4 or a CD8 class. Log10-transformed breadth and depth values were compared by one-way ANOVA with Sidak's multiple comparisons tests. The table comes from immuneACCESS by way of TCRdb, which keeps in-frame sequences with V and J called. Part of the clones is missing from these tables; in studies checked, under half for an unresolved V gene and the rest for unknown reasons. That table supplies the V and J calls and clone size; D and trimming were determined from the DNA. The sample data list 250,000 or so clones, and approximately 95% of these were observed just once. Of the sample, 0.55% falls within the top ten clones.

This record belongs to a study of T cell responses to AZD1222 COVID-19 vaccine (dated by TCRdb to about 2021). In terms of the full investigation: AZD1222 recipients given second doses at about 4 weeks or at about 12 weeks were pooled, since spike-specific TCR depth and breadth were not found to differ between the two schedules. TCR sequencing covered 233 trial participants: 200 to 210 given two doses of AZD1222 and about 26 given two doses of MenACWY control vaccine. Enrollment into the trials was organized by age into subgroups of 18-55, 56-69 and 70-plus years, and those subgroups contained about 160, 30 and 59 TCR-sequenced participants, respectively.

The full study reports these points: No day 14 peak-response samples were available, so repertoires were characterized only after the peak T cell response. Conclusions about previously exposed vaccinees were limited because only six AZD1222 recipients were SARS-CoV-2 seropositive at baseline. After two AZD1222 doses, both the breadth and the depth of spike-specific TCRs were significantly higher than at day 0 and than in MenACWY recipients. Nearly half of unique spike-specific TCRs reportedly recognized epitopes outside regions mutated in the B.1.351 and B.1.1.7 variants. Most participants were white British and females outnumbered males, and the authors suggested that clonal diversity may have been underestimated. CD4 TCRs associated with the vaccine covered the entire spike protein, and the dominant responses were in regions 160-218 and 743-854. The 56-69-year group was small, and its depth increase did not reach significance, likely because of low power.

The intended sense of this specimen's time point label: baseline before first vaccination. Samples from vaccinated people were obtained from the UK trials COV001 and COV002, which included a single-blind randomized controlled phase 2/3 trial of AZD1222 (ChAdOx1 nCoV-19) in healthy adults. For TCRbeta chain sequencing, PBMC samples from trial participants were taken at day 0 and at day 28 after the second dose. This TCR came from an adult in good health. Here the sequenced sample was peripheral blood, taken on day 0 of AZD1222 vaccination. The chain couples TRBV18 to TRBJ2-2; the D gene cannot be resolved reliably. The base sequence is TGTGCCAGCTCACCTCCAGGAGACACCGGGGAGCTGTTTTTT. It specifies CASSPPGDTGELFF.